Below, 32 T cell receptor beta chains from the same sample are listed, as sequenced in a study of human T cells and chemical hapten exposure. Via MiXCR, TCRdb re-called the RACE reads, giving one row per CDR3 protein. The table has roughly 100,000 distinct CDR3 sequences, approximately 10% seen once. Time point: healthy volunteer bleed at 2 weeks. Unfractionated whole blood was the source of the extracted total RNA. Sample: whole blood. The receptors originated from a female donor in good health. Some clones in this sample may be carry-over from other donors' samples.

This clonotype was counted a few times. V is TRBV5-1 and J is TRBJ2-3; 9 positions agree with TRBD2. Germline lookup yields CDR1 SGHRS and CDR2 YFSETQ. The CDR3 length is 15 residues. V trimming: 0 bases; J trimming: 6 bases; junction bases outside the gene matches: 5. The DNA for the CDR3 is TGCGCCAGCAGCTTGGTGTTAGCGGGAGTTGATACGCAGTATTTT. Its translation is CASSLVLAGVDTQYF.

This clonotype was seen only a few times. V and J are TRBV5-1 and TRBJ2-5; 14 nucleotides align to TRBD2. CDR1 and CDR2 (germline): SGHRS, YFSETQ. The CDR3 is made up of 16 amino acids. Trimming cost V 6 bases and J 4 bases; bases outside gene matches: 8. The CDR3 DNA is TGCGCCAGCATAAAGGGACTAGCGGGAGCTGGAGAGACCCAGTACTTC. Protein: CASIKGLAGAGETQYF. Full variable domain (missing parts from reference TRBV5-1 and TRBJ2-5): KAGVTQTPRYLIKTRGQQVTLSCSPISGHRSVSWYQQTPGQGLQFLFEYFSETQRNKGNFPGRFSGRQFSNSRSEMNVSTLELGDSALYLCASIKGLAGAGETQYFGPGTRLLVL.

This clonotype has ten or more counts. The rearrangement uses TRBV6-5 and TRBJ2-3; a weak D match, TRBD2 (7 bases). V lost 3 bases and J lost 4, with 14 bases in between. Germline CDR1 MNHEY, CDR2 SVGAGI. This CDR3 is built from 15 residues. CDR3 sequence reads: CASSYGGGAADTQYF. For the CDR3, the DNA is TGTGCCAGCAGTTATGGGGGGGGGGCTGCAGATACGCAGTATTTT.

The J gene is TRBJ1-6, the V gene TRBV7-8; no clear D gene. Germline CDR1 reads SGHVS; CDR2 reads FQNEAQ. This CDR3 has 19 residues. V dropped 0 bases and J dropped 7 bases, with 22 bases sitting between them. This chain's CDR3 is CASSLAQSGLSSKNSPLHF. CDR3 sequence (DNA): TGTGCCAGCAGCTTAGCCCAGTCGGGCCTTTCCTCTAAGAATTCACCCCTCCACTTT.

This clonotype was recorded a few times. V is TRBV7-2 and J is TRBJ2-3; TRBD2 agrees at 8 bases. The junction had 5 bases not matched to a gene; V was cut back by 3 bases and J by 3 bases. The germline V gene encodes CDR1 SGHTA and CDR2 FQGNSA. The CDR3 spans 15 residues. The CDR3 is CASSFSGSITDTQYF. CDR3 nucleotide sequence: TGTGCCAGCAGCTTCAGCGGGAGTATTACAGATACGCAGTATTTT.

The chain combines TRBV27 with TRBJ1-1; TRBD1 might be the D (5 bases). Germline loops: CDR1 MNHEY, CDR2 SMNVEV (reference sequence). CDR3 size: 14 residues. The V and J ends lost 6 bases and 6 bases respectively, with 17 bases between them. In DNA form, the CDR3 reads TGTGCCAGCAGACCCGTAGGGGAGAGGCCTGAAGCTTTCTTT. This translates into CASRPVGERPEAFF.

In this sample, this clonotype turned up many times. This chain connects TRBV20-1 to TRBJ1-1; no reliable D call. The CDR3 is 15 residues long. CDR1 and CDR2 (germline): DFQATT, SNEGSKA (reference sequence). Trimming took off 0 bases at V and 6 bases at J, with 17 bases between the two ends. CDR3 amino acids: CSARDAGGIDAEAFF. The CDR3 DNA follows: TGCAGTGCTAGAGATGCGGGCGGGATAGACGCTGAAGCTTTCTTT.

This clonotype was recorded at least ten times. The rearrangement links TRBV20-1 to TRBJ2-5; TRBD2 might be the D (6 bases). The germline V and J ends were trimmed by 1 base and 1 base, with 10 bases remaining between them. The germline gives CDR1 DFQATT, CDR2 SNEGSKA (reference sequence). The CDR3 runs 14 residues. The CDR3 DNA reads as TGCAGTGCTAGAGGAGGAGCGGGCCAAGAGACCCAGTACTTC. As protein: CSARGGAGQETQYF.

The CDR3 reads CASSNAGNEKLFF. CDR3 DNA sequence: TGTGCCAGCAGTAACGCGGGGAATGAAAAACTGTTTTTT. The chain employs TRBV12-3 or TRBV12-4 and TRBJ1-4; D uncertain. CDR3 length equals 13 residues. The germline V and J ends were trimmed by 5 bases and 5 bases, with 9 bases remaining between them.

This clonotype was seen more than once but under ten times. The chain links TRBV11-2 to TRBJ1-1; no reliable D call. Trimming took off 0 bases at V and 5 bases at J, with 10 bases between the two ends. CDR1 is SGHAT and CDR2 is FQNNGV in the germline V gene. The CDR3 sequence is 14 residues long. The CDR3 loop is CASSLERGWTEAFF. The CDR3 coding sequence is TGTGCCAGCAGCTTAGAACGGGGATGGACTGAAGCTTTCTTT.

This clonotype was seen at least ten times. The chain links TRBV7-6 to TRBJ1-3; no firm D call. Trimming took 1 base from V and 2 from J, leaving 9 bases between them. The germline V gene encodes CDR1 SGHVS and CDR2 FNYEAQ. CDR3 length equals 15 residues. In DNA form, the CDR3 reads TGTGCCAGCAGCTTAGAAAGCAGGACTGGAAACACCATATATTTT. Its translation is CASSLESRTGNTIYF.

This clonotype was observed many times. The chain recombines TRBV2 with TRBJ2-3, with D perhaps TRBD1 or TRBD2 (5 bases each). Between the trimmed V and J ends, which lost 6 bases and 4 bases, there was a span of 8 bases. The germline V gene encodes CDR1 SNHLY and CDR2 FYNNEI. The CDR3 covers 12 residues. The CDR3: CASRPGPDTQYF. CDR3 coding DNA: TGTGCCAGCAGGCCGGGGCCAGATACGCAGTATTTT.

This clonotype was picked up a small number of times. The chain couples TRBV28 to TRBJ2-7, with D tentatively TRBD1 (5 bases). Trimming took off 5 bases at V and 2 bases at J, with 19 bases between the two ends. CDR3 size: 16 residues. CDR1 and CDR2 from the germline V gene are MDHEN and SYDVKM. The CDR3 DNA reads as TGTGCCAGCAGTCTGACGGACGGAAGGGGTACCTACGAGCAGTACTTC. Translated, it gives CASSLTDGRGTYEQYF.

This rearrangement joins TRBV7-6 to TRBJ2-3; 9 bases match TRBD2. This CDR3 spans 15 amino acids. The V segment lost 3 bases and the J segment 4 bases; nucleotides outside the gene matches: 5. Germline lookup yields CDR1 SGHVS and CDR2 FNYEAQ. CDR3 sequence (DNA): TGTGCCAGCAGCTTGAGCGGGAGGAGGTCAGATACGCAGTATTTT. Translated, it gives CASSLSGRRSDTQYF.

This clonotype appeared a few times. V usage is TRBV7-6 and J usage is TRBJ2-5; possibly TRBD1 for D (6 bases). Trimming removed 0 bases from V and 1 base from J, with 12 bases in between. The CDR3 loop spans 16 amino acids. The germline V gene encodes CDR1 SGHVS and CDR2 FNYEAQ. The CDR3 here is CASSLAGASLQETQYF. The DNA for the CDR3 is TGTGCCAGCAGCTTAGCGGGGGCTAGCCTCCAAGAGACCCAGTACTTC.

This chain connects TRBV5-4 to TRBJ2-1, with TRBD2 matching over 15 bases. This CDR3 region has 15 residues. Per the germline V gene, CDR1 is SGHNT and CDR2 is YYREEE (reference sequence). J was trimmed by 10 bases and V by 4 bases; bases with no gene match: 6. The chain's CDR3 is CASSLTGTSGREQFF. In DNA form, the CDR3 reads TGTGCCAGCAGCCTAACCGGGACTAGCGGGAGGGAGCAGTTCTTC. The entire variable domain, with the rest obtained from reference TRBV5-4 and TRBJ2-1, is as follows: ETGVTQSPTHLIKTRGQQVTLRCSSQSGHNTVSWYQQALGQGPQFIFQYYREEENGRGNFPPRFSGLQFPNYSSELNVNALELDDSALYLCASSLTGTSGREQFFGPGTRLTVL.

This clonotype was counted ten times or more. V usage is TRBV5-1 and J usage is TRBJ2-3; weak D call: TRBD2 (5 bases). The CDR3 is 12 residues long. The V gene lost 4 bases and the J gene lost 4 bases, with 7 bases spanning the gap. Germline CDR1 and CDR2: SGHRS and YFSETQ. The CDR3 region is CASSIGADTQYF. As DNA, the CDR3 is TGCGCCAGCAGCATCGGGGCAGATACGCAGTATTTT.

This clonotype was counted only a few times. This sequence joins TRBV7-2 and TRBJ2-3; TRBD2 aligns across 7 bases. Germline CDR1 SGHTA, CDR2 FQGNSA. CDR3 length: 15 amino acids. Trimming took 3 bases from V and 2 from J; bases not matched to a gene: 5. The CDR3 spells CASSFTSDPTDTQYF. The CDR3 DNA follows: TGTGCCAGCAGCTTTACTAGCGATCCCACAGATACGCAGTATTTT.

CDR3 nucleotide sequence: TGTGCCAGCAGTTACTCGTTATACCAAGGGAACATTCAGTACTTC. It translates to CASSYSLYQGNIQYF. The chain carries TRBV6-2 or TRBV6-3 and TRBJ2-4; D unclear. The CDR3 sequence is 15 residues long. V lost 0 bases and J lost 7, with 13 bases in between. Germline assignment: CDR1 MNHEY and CDR2 SVGEGT.

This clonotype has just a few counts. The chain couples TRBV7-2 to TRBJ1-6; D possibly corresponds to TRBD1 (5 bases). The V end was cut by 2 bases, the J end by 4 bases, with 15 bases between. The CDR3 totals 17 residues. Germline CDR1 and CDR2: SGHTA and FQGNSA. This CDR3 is CASSLMGRGSYNSPLHF. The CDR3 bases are TGTGCCAGCAGCTTAATGGGGCGGGGGTCTTATAATTCACCCCTCCACTTT.

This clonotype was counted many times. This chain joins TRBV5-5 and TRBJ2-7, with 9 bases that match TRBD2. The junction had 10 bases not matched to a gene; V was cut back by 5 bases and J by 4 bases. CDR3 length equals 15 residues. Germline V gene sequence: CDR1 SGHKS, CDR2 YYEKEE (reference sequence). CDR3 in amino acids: CASSQEAGGGYEQYF. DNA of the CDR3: TGTGCCAGCAGTCAAGAAGCGGGAGGTGGTTACGAGCAGTACTTC.

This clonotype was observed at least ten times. The CDR3: CAWSPRANEQFF. CDR3 in DNA: TGTGCCTGGAGCCCGAGGGCCAATGAGCAGTTCTTC. The chain recombines TRBV30 with TRBJ2-1; weak D call: TRBD2 (5 bases). Trimming removed 3 bases at V and 6 bases at J, with 9 bases between. Germline assignment: CDR1 GTSNPN and CDR2 SVGIG (reference sequence). This CDR3 is built from 12 residues.

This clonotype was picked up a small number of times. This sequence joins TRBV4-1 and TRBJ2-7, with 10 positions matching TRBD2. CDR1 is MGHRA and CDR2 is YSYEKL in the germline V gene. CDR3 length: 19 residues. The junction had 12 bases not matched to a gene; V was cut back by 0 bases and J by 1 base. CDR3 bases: TGCGCCAGCAGCCAAGATCCATCGTTTCTAGCGGGAGATTCCTACGAGCAGTACTTC. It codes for CASSQDPSFLAGDSYEQYF.

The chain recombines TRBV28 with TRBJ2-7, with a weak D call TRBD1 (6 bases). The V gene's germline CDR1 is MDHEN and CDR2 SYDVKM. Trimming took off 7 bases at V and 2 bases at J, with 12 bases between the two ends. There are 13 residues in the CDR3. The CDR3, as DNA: TGTGCCAGCACAAACAGGGCGCCCTACGAGCAGTACTTC. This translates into CASTNRAPYEQYF.

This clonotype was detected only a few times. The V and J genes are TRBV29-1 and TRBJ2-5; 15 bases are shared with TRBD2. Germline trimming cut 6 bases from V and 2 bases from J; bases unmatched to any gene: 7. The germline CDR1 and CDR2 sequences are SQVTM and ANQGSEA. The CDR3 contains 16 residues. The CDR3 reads CSVTGLAGGIQETQYF. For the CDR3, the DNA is TGCAGCGTGACAGGACTAGCGGGAGGGATACAAGAGACCCAGTACTTC.

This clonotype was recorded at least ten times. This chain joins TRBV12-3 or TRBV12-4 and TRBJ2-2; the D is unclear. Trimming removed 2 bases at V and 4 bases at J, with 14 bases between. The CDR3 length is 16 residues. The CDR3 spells CASSLRSRTPTGELFF. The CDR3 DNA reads TGTGCCAGCAGTTTAAGGTCTAGGACCCCCACCGGGGAGCTGTTTTTT.

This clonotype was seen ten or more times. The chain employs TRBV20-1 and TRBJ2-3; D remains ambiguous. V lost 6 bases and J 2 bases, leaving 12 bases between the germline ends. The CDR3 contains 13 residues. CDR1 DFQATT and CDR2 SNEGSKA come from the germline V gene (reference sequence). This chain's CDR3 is CSAPAPVTDTQYF. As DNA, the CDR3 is TGCAGTGCCCCTGCACCCGTCACAGATACGCAGTATTTT.

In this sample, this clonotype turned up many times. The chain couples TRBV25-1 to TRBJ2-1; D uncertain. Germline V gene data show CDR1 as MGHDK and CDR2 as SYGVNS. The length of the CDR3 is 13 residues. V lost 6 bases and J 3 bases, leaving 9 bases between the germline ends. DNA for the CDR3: TGTGCCAGCAGGGGCGCGTTCTACAATGAGCAGTTCTTC. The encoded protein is CASRGAFYNEQFF.

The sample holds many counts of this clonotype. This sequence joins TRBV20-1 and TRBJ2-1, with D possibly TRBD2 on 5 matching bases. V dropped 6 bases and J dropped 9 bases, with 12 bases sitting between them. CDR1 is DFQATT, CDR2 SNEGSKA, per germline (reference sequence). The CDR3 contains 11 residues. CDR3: CSAPGSVEQFF. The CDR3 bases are TGCAGTGCGCCGGGAAGTGTTGAGCAGTTCTTC.

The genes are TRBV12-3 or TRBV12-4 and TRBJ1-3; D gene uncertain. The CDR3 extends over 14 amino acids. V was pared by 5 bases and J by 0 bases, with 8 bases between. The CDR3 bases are TGTGCCAGCAGTCCCTGGATCTCTGGAAACACCATATATTTT. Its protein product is CASSPWISGNTIYF.

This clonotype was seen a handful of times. CDR3 in amino acids: CATSRGEGGVETQYF. DNA of the CDR3: TGTGCCACCAGCAGAGGCGAGGGGGGGGTGGAGACCCAGTACTTC. The rearrangement joins TRBV15 to TRBJ2-5; D perhaps matches TRBD2 (7 bases). CDR1 and CDR2 (germline): LNHNV, YYDKDF (reference sequence). The CDR3 extends over 15 amino acids. Trimming left V 1 base short and J 5 bases short, with 14 bases between.

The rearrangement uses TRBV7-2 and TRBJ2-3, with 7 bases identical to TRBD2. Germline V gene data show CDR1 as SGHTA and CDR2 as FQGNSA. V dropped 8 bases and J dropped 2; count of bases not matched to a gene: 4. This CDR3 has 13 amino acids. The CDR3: CASQSGVTDTQYF. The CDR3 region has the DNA TGTGCCAGCCAGAGCGGGGTCACAGATACGCAGTATTTT.